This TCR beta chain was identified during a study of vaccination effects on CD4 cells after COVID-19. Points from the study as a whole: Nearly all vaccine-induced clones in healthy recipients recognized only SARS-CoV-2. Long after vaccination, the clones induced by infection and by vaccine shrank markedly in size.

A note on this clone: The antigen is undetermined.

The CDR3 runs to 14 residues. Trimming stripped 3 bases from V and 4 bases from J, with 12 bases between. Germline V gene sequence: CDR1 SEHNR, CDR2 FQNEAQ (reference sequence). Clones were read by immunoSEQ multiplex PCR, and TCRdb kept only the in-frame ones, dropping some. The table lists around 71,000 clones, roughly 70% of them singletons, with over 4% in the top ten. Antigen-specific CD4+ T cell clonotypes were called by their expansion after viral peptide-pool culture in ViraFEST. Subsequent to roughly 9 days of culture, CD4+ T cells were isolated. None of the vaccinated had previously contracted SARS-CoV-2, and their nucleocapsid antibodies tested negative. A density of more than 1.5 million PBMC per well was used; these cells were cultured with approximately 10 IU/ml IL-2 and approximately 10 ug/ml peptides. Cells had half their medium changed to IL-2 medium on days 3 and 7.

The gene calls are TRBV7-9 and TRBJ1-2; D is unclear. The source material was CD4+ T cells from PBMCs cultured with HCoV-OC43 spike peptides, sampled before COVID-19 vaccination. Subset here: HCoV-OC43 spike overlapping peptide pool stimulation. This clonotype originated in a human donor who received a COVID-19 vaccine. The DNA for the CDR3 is TGTGCCAGCAGCTTTCCAGGCCTTGGCTATGGCTACACCTTC. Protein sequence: CASSFPGLGYGYTF.